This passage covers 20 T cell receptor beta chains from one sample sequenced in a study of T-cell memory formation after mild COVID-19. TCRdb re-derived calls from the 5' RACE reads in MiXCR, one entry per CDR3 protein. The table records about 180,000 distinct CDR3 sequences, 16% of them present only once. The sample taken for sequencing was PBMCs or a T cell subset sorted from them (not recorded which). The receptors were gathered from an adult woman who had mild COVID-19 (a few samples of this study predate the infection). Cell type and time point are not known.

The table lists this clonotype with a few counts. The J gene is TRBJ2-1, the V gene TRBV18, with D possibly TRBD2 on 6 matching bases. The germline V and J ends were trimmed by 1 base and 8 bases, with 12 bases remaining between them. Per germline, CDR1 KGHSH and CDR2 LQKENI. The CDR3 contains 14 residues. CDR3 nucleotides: TGTGCCAGCTCACCACTCGGGACTCCGGATGAGCAGTTCTTC. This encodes CASSPLGTPDEQFF.

The CDR3 DNA reads as TGTGCCAGCAGTTTAGGGGGGCAGGGGGCTGTTACCGGGGAGCTGTTTTTT. Protein product: CASSLGGQGAVTGELFF. The chain joins TRBV27 to TRBJ2-2, with 8 bases matching TRBD1. This CDR3 region has 17 residues. Germline V gene data show CDR1 as MNHEY and CDR2 as SMNVEV (reference sequence). After removal of 2 bases from V and 5 bases from J, the junction contained 10 bases not matched to a gene.

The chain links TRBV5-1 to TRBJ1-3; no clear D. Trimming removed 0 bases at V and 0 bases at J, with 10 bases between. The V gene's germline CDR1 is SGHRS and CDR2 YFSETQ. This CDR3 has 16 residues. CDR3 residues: CASSLGAGLSGNTIYF. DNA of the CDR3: TGCGCCAGCAGCTTGGGGGCAGGACTCTCTGGAAACACCATATATTTT.

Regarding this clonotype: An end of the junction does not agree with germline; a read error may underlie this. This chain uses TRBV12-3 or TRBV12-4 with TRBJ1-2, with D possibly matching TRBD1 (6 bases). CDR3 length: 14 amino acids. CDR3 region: CASSLGGADYGYTF. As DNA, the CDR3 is TGTGCCAGCAGCTTAGGGGGGGCCGACTATGGCTACACCTTC.

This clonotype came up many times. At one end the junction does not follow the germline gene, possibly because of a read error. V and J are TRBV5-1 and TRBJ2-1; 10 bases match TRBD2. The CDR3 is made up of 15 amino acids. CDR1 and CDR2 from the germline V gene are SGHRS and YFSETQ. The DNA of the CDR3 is TGTGCCAGCAGTTTAGAACTAGCGGGATACAATGAGCAGTTCTTC. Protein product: CASSLELAGYNEQFF.

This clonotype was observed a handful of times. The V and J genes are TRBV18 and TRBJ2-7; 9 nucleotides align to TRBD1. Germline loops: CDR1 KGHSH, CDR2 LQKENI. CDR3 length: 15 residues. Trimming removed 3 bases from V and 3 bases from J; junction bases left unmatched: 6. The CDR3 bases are TGTGCCAGCTCACCGACAGGGGGTTCTGACTACGAGCAGTACTTC. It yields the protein CASSPTGGSDYEQYF.

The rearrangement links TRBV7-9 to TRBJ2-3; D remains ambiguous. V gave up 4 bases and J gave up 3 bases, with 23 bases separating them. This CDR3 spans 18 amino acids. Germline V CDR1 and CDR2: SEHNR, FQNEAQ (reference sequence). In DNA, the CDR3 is TGTGCCAGCAGCTCGCCCCCAGTGACTGGTAGAAGGACAGATACGCAGTATTTT. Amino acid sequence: CASSSPPVTGRRTDTQYF.

The CDR3 bases are TGCGCCAGCAGCTTGACCGGACAGGCCTACGAGCAGTACTTC. Encoded protein: CASSLTGQAYEQYF. The chain links TRBV5-1 to TRBJ2-7, with TRBD1 matching over 7 bases. With 1 base clipped from V and 2 bases from J, the junction kept 3 bases outside the gene matches. The germline V gene has CDR1 SGHRS and CDR2 YFSETQ. The CDR3 contains 14 residues.

The CDR3: CASSLSRLLNTEAFF. CDR3 nucleotide sequence: TGTGCCAGCAGCTTATCCAGACTGTTGAACACTGAAGCTTTCTTT. The chain has TRBV7-3 and TRBJ1-1; D is unclear. This CDR3 has 15 residues. The germline gives CDR1 SGHTA, CDR2 FQGTGA. The V and J ends lost 2 bases and 0 bases respectively, with 10 bases between them.

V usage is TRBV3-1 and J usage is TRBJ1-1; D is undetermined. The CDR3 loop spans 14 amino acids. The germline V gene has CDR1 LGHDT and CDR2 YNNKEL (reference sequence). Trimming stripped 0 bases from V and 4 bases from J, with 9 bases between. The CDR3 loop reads CASSQEGWTTEAFF. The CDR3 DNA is TGTGCCAGCAGCCAAGAAGGATGGACCACTGAAGCTTTCTTT.

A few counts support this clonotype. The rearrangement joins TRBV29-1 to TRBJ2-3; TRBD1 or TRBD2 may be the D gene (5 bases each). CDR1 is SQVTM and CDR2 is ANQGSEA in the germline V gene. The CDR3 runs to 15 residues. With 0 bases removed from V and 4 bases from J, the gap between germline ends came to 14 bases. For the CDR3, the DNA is TGCAGCGTTGAAGACGTCTCCCTGGGGGCAGATACGCAGTATTTT. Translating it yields CSVEDVSLGADTQYF.

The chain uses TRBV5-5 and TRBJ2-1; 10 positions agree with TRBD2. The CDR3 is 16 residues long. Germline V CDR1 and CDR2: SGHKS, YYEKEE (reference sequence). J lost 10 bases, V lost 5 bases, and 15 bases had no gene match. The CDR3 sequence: CASSRILAGAPLEQFF. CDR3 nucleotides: TGTGCCAGCAGTCGGATTCTAGCGGGAGCCCCCTTGGAGCAGTTCTTC.

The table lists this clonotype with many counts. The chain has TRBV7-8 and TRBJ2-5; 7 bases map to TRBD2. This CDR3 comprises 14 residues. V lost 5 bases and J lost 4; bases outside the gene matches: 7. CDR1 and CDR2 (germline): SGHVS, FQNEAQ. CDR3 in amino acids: CASSPRGGRETQYF. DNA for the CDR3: TGTGCCAGCAGCCCTCGCGGGGGACGAGAGACCCAGTACTTC.

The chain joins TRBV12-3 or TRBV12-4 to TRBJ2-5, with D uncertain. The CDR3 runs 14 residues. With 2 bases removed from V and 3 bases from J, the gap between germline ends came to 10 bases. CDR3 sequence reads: CASSLRFIEETQYF. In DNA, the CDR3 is TGTGCCAGCAGTTTAAGGTTTATCGAAGAGACCCAGTACTTC.

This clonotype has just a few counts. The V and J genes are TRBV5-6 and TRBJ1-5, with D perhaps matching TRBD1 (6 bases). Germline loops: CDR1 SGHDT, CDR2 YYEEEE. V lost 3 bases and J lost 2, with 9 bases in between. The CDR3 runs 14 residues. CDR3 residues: CASSSRGRNQPQHF. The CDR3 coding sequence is TGTGCCAGCAGCTCCAGGGGTCGCAATCAGCCCCAGCATTTT.

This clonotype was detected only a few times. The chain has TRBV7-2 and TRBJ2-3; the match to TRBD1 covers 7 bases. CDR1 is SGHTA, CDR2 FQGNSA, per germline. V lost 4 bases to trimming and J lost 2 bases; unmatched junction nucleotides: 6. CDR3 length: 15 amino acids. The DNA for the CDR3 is TGTGCCAGCAGCTCGGACAGGAGCAACACAGATACGCAGTATTTT. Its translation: CASSSDRSNTDTQYF.

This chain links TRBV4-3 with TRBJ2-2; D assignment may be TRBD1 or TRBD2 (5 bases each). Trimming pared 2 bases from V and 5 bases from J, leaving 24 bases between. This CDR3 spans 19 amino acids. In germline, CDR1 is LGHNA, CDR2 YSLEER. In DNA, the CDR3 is TGCGCCAGCAGCCAACCCATCTTGCGAGGGGTTTTGCGGACCGGGGAGCTGTTTTTT. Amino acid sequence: CASSQPILRGVLRTGELFF.

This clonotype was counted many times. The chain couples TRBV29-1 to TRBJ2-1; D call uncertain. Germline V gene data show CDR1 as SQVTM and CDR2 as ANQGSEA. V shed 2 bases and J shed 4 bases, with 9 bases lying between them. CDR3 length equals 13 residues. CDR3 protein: CSVESSPYNEQFF. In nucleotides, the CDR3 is TGCAGCGTTGAAAGTAGCCCATACAATGAGCAGTTCTTC.

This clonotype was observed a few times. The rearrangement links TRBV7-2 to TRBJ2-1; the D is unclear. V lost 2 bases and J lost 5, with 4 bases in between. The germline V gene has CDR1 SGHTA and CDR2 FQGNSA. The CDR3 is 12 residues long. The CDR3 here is CASSLYHNEQFF. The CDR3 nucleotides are TGTGCCAGCAGCTTATACCACAATGAGCAGTTCTTC.

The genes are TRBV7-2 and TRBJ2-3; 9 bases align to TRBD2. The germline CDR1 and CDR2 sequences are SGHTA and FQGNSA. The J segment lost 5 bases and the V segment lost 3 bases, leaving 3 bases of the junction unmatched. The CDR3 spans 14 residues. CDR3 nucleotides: TGTGCCAGCAGCTTTGGCGGGGGGGTAGATACGCAGTATTTT. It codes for CASSFGGGVDTQYF.